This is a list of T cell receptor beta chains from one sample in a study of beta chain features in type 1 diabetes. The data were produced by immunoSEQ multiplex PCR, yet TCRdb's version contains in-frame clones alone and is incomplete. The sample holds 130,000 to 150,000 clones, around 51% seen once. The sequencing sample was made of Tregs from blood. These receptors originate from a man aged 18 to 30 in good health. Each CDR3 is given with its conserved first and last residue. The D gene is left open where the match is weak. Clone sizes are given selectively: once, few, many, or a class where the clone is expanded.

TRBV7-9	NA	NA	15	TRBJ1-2	CASSLAGLGGYGYTF	TGTGCCAGCAGCTTAGCTGGGTTAGGGGGCTATGGCTACACCTTC
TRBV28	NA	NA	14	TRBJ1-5	CASRKGGSNQPQHF	TGTGCCAGCAGGAAAGGGGGAAGCAATCAGCCCCAGCATTTT
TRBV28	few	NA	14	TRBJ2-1	CASSLQVTYNEQFF	TGTGCCAGCAGTTTGCAGGTGACCTACAATGAGCAGTTCTTC
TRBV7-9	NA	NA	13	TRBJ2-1	CASNRIPFEEQFF	TGTGCCAGCAACCGAATTCCCTTTGAGGAGCAGTTCTTC
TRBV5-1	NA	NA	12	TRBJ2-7	CASSRGGVEQYF	TGCGCCAGCAGCCGTGGAGGGGTCGAGCAGTACTTC
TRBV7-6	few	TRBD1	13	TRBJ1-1	CASSLAGQGEAFF	TGTGCCAGCAGCTTAGCAGGACAGGGTGAAGCTTTCTTT
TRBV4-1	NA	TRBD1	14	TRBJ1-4	CASSQRTGDEKLFF	TGCGCCAGCAGCCAACGTACAGGGGATGAAAAACTGTTTTTT
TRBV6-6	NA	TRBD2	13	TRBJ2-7	CASTLRGVGEQYF	TGTGCCAGCACCCTTCGGGGGGTCGGCGAGCAGTACTTC
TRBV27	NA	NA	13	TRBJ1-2	CASSRARNYGYTF	TGTGCCAGCAGTCGAGCCCGGAACTATGGCTACACCTTC
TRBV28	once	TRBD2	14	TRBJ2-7	CASYNPSGSYEQYF	TGTGCCAGCTATAATCCTAGCGGCTCCTACGAGCAGTACTTC
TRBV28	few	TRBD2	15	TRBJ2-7	CASSLSGRLLYEQYF	TGTGCCAGCAGTCTTAGCGGGCGGCTCCTTTACGAGCAGTACTTC
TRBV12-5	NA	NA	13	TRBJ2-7	CASALGGGYEQYF	TGTGCTAGTGCCTTAGGTGGCGGCTACGAGCAGTACTTC
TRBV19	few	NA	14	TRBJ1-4	CASKRDSTNEKLFF	TGTGCCAGTAAGAGGGACTCAACTAATGAAAAACTGTTTTTT
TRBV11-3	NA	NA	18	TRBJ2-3	CASSLKVLGRVSTDTQYF	TGTGCCAGCAGCTTAAAGGTATTGGGCAGGGTAAGCACAGATACGCAGTATTTT
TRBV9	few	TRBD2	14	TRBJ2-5	CASSVAPSGETQYF	TGTGCCAGCAGCGTAGCGCCTAGCGGAGAGACCCAGTACTTC
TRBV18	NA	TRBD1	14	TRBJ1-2	CASSLRDRDYGYTF	TGTGCCAGCTCACTACGGGACAGAGACTATGGCTACACCTTC
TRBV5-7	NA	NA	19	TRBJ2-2	CASSLRTGMGKMNTGELFF	TGTGCCAGCAGCTTGAGAACAGGGATGGGGAAGATGAACACCGGGGAGCTGTTTTTT
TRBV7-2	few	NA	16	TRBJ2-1	CASSLVSGGSYNEQFF	TGTGCCAGCAGCTTAGTATCCGGCGGATCCTACAATGAGCAGTTCTTC
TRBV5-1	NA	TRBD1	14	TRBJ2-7	CASSLKTGNYEQYF	TGCGCCAGCAGCTTGAAGACAGGGAACTACGAGCAGTACTTC
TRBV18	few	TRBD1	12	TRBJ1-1	CASSTGFTEAFF	TGTGCCAGTTCGACAGGGTTCACTGAAGCTTTCTTT
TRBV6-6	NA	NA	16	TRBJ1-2	CASTNTEGLGHYGYTF	TGTGCCAGCACCAACACGGAGGGTCTGGGGCACTATGGCTACACCTTC
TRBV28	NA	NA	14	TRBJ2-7	CASTMGRDVYEQYF	TGTGCCAGCACCATGGGCAGGGATGTATACGAGCAGTACTTC
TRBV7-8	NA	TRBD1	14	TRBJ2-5	CASSLVVDRGGQYF	TGTGCCAGCAGCTTAGTGGTCGACAGGGGAGGCCAGTACTTC
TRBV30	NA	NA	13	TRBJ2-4	CAWSAGAKNIQYF	TGTGCCTGGAGCGCCGGGGCCAAAAACATTCAGTACTTC
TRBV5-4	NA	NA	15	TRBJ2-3	CASSPGTFSTDTQYF	TGTGCCAGCAGCCCCGGGACATTTAGCACAGATACGCAGTATTTT
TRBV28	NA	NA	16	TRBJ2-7	CASSLEGPNKYYEQYF	TGTGCCAGCAGTTTGGAGGGCCCTAACAAATACTACGAGCAGTACTTC
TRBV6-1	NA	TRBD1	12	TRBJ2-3	CASKGTVNTQYF	TGTGCCAGCAAAGGGACAGTAAATACGCAGTATTTT
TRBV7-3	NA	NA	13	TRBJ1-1	CASRRSVNTEAFF	TGTGCCAGCAGACGCAGCGTAAACACTGAAGCTTTCTTT
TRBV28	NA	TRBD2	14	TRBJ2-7	CASNRGLASYEQYF	TGTGCCAGCAACCGGGGACTAGCGTCCTACGAGCAGTACTTC
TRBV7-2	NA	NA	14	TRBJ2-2	CASTPGFDTGELFF	TGTGCCAGCACCCCAGGGTTCGACACCGGGGAGCTGTTTTTT
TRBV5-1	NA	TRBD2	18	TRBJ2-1	CASSLYLTGTRGGNEQFF	TGCGCCAGCAGCTTGTACCTCACCGGGACTAGAGGGGGAAATGAGCAGTTCTTC
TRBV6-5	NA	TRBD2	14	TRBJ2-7	CASSYREGFYEQYF	TGTGCCAGCAGTTACCGGGAGGGATTTTACGAGCAGTACTTC
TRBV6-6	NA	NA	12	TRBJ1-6	CASSPEGSPLHF	TGTGCCAGCAGTCCCGAGGGTTCACCCCTCCACTTT
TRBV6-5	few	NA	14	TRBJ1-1	CATNRVIVSTEAFF	TGTGCCACCAACAGGGTTATAGTGAGCACTGAAGCTTTCTTT
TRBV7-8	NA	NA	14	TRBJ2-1	CASSPWTAYNEQFF	TGTGCCAGCAGCCCCTGGACAGCCTACAATGAGCAGTTCTTC
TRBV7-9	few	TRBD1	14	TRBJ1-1	CASSLRQGDTEAFF	TGTGCCAGCAGCCTCCGACAGGGAGACACTGAAGCTTTCTTT
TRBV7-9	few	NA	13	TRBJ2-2	CASSLVSAGELFF	TGTGCCAGCAGCTTAGTCTCCGCCGGGGAGCTGTTTTTT
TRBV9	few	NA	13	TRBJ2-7	CASSVGGLGEQYF	TGTGCCAGCAGCGTAGGAGGGTTGGGCGAGCAGTACTTC
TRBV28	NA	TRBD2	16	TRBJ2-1	CASSRSSGRTYNEQFF	TGTGCCAGCAGTCGATCTAGCGGGAGGACCTACAATGAGCAGTTCTTC
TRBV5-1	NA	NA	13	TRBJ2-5	CASRFGGSETQYF	TGCGCCAGCAGGTTTGGGGGCTCGGAGACCCAGTACTTC
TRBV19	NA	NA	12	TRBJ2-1	CASSIEGHEQFF	TGTGCCAGTAGTATAGAGGGCCATGAGCAGTTCTTC
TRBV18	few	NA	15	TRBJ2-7	CASSPPDSWAYEQYF	TGTGCCAGCTCACCACCGGATAGCTGGGCCTACGAGCAGTACTTC
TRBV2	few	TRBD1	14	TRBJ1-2	CASKNRGINYGYTF	TGTGCCAGCAAAAACAGGGGTATTAACTATGGCTACACCTTC
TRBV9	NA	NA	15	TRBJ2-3	CASSRGTFATDTQYF	TGTGCCAGCAGTCGTGGGACTTTTGCCACAGATACGCAGTATTTT
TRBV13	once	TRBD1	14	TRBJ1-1	CASRGYRGNTEAFF	TGTGCCAGCAGGGGCTACAGGGGGAACACTGAAGCTTTCTTT
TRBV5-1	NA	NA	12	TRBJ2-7	CASSLAGSEQYF	TGCGCCAGCAGCTTGGCCGGGAGCGAGCAGTACTTC
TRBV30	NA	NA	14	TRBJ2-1	CAWSVSGLRNEQFF	TGTGCCTGGAGCGTCTCGGGACTCCGCAATGAGCAGTTCTTC
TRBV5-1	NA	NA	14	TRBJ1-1	CASSLVESETEAFF	TGCGCCAGCAGCTTGGTGGAGTCTGAAACTGAAGCTTTCTTT
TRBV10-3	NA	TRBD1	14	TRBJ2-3	CAMSRGQVTDTQYF	TGTGCCATGTCCAGGGGGCAGGTCACAGATACGCAGTATTTT
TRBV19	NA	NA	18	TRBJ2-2	CASSIFGRAFDRTGELFF	TGTGCCAGTAGTATCTTCGGCAGGGCCTTTGATCGGACCGGGGAGCTGTTTTTT
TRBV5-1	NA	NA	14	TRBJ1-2	CASSLGGQSYGYTF	TGCGCCAGCAGCTTGGGAGGACAGAGCTATGGCTACACCTTC
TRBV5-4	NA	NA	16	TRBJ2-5	CASSLTTSNLQETQYF	TGTGCCAGCAGCTTGACCACCAGTAATTTACAAGAGACCCAGTACTTC
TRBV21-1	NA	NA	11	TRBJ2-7	CASSPGDEQYF	TGTGCCAGTTCCCCGGGGGACGAGCAGTACTTC
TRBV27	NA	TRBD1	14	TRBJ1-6	CASRPWTGSRPLHF	TGTGCCAGCAGACCATGGACAGGCTCGCGGCCCCTCCACTTT
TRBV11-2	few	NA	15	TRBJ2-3	CASSLGGGPGDTQYF	TGTGCCAGCAGCTTAGGTGGAGGTCCGGGAGATACGCAGTATTTT
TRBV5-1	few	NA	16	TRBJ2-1	CASSPLRGGSYNEQFF	TGCGCCAGCAGCCCCTTGAGGGGGGGCTCCTACAATGAGCAGTTCTTC
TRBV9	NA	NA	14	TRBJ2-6	CASSADIGLDVLTF	TGTGCCAGCAGCGCCGACATTGGATTAGACGTCCTGACTTTC
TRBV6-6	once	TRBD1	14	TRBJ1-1	CASSRDRVFTEAFF	TGTGCCAGCAGTAGAGACAGGGTATTCACTGAAGCTTTCTTT
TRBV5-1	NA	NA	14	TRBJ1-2	CASSPLAGNYGYTF	TGCGCCAGCAGCCCCCTGGCAGGGAACTATGGCTACACCTTC